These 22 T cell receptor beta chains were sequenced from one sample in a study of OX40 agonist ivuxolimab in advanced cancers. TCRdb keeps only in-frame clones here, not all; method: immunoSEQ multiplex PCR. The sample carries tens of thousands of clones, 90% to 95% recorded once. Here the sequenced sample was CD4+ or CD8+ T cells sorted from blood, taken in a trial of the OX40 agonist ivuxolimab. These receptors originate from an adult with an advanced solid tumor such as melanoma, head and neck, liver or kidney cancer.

This CDR3 is CASSEQGSSGANVLTF. The DNA for the CDR3 is TGTGCCAGCAGCGAACAGGGATCCTCTGGGGCCAACGTCCTGACTTTC. The chain has TRBV7-9 and TRBJ2-6; TRBD1 might be the D (6 bases). Germline loops: CDR1 SEHNR, CDR2 FQNEAQ (reference sequence). V was clipped by 5 bases and J by 0 bases, with 11 bases between them. The CDR3 is made up of 16 amino acids.

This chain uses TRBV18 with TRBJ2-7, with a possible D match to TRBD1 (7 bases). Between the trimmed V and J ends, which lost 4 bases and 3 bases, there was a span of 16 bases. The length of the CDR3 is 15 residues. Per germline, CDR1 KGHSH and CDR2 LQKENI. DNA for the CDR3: TGTGCCAGCTCACGACTTGGACAGGAGGGCTACGAGCAGTACTTC. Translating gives CASSRLGQEGYEQYF. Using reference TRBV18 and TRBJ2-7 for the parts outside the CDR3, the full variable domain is NAGVMQNPRHLVRRRGQEARLRCSPMKGHSHVYWYRQLPEEGLKFMVYLQKENIIDESGMPKERFSAEFPKEGPSILRIQQVVRGDSAAYFCASSRLGQEGYEQYFGPGTRLTVT.

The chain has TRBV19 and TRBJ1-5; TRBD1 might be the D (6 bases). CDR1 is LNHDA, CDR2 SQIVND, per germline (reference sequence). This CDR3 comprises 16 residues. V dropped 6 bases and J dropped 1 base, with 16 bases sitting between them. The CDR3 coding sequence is TGTGCCAGTAGCTTCGGGGGCGCTCAGAGCAATCAGCCCCAGCATTTT. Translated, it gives CASSFGGAQSNQPQHF. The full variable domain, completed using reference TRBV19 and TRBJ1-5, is DGGITQSPKYLFRKEGQNVTLSCEQNLNHDAMYWYRQDPGQGLRLIYYSQIVNDFQKGDIAEGYSVSREKKESFPLTVTSAQKNPTAFYLCASSFGGAQSNQPQHFGDGTRLSIL.

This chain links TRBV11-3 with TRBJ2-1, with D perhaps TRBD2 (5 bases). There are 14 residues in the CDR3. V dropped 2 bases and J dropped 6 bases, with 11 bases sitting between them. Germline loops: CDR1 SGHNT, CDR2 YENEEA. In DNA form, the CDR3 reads TGTGCCAGCAGCTTATCTCGGGGTTCCAATGAGCAGTTCTTC. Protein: CASSLSRGSNEQFF.

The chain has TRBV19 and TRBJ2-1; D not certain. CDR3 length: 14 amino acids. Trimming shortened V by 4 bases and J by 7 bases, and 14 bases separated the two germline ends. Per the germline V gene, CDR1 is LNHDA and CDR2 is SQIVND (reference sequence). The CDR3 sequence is CASSTPPSRNEQFF. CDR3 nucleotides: TGTGCCAGTAGTACCCCCCCGAGCCGAAATGAGCAGTTCTTC. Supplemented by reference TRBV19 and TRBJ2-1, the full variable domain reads DGGITQSPKYLFRKEGQNVTLSCEQNLNHDAMYWYRQDPGQGLRLIYYSQIVNDFQKGDIAEGYSVSREKKESFPLTVTSAQKNPTAFYLCASSTPPSRNEQFFGPGTRLTVL.

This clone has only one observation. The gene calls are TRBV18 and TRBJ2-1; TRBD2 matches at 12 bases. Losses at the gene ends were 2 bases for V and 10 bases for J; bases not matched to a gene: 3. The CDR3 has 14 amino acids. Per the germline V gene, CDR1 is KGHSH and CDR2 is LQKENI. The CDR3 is CASSPRLAGAEQFF. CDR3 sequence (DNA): TGTGCCAGCTCACCAAGACTAGCGGGAGCCGAGCAGTTCTTC.

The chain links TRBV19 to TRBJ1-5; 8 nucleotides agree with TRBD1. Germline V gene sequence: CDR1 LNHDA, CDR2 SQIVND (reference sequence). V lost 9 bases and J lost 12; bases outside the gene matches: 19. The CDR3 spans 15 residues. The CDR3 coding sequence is TGTGCCAGACACAGGGACAGGCCGGGCCGCGGCAACCAGCATTTT. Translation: CARHRDRPGRGNQHF.

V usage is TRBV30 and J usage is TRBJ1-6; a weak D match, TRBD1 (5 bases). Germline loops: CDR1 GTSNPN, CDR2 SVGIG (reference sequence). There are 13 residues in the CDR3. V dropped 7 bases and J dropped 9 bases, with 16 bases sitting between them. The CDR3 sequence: CASTLGPSSPLHF. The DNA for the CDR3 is TGTGCCTCGACCTTGGGGCCGAGTTCACCCCTCCACTTT.

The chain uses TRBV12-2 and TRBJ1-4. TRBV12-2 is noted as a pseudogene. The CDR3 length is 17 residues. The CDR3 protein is CASRLARRHPRGEKLFF. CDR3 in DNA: TGTGCAAGTCGCTTAGCGCGTAGGCACCCTCGGGGTGAAAAACTGTTTTTT.

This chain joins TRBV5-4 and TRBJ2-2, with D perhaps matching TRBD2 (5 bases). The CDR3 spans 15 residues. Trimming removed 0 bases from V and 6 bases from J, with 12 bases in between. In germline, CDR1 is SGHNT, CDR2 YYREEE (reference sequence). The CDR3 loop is CASSLDRDRAGELFF. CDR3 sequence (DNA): TGTGCCAGCAGCTTGGATCGGGATAGGGCCGGGGAGCTGTTTTTT.

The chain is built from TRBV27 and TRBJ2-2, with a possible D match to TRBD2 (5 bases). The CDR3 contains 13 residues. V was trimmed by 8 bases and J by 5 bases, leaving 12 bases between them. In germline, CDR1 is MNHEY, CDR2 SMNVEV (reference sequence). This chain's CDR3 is CASGLSGTGELFF. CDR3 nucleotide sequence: TGTGCCAGCGGACTTTCGGGTACCGGGGAGCTGTTTTTT.

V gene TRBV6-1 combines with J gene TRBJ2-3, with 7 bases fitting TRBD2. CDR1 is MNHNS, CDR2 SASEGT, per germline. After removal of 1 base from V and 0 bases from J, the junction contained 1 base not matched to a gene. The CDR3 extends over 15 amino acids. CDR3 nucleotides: TGTGCCAGCAGTGAAGGACTAGCCAGCACAGATACGCAGTATTTT. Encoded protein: CASSEGLASTDTQYF.

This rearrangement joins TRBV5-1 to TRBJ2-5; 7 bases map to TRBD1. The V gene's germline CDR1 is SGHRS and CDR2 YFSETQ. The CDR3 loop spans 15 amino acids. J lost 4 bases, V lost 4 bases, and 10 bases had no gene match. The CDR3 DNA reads TGCGCCAGCAGCACAGGGGCCAAGGGAGCAGAGACCCAGTACTTC. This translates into CASSTGAKGAETQYF. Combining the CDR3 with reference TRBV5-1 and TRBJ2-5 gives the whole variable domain KAGVTQTPRYLIKTRGQQVTLSCSPISGHRSVSWYQQTPGQGLQFLFEYFSETQRNKGNFPGRFSGRQFSNSRSEMNVSTLELGDSALYLCASSTGAKGAETQYFGPGTRLLVL.

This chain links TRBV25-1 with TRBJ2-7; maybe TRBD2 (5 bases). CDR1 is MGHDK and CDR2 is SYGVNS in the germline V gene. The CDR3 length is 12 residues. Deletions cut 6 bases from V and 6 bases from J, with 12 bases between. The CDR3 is CASSPNRGEQYF. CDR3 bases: TGTGCCAGCAGCCCAAACCGGGGCGAGCAGTACTTC.

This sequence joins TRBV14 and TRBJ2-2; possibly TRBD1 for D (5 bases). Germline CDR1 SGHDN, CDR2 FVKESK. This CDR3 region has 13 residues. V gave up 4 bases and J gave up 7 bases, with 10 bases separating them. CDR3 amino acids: CASSPIRGGELFF. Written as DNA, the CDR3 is TGTGCCAGCAGCCCCATTAGGGGCGGGGAGCTGTTTTTT.

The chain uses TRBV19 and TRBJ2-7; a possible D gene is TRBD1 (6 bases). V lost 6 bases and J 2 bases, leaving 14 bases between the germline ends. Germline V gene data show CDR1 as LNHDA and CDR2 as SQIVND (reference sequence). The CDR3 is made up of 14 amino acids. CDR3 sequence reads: CASRPQGNAYEQYF. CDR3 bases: TGTGCCAGTAGGCCCCAGGGGAATGCCTACGAGCAGTACTTC.

The CDR3: CASSIGVGQIYGYTF. For the CDR3, the DNA is TGTGCCAGTAGTATAGGAGTCGGACAGATCTATGGCTACACCTTC. This rearrangement joins TRBV19 to TRBJ1-2; possibly TRBD1 for D (6 bases). The CDR3 totals 15 residues. Between the trimmed V and J ends, which lost 1 base and 4 bases, there was a span of 13 bases. The V gene's germline CDR1 is LNHDA and CDR2 SQIVND (reference sequence).

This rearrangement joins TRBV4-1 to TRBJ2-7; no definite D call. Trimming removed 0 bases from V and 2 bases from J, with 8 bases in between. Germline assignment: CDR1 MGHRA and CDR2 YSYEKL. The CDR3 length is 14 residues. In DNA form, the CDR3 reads TGCGCCAGCAGCCAAGAAGGGCAGACCTACGAGCAGTACTTC. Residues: CASSQEGQTYEQYF.

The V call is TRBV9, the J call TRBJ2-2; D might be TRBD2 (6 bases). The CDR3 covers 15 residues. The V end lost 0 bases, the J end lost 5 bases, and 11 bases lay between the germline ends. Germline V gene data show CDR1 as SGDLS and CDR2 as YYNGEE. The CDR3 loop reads CASSVGGTHTGELFF. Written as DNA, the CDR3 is TGTGCCAGCAGCGTAGGTGGGACTCATACCGGGGAGCTGTTTTTT.

CDR3 sequence: CAISEYTGQETQYF. CDR3 bases: TGTGCCATCAGTGAGTACACAGGGCAAGAGACCCAGTACTTC. The chain uses TRBV10-3 and TRBJ2-5; tentatively, D is TRBD1 (6 bases). The CDR3 consists of 14 residues. CDR1 ENHRY and CDR2 SYGVKD come from the germline V gene. Trimming took 1 base from V and 2 from J, leaving 8 bases between them.

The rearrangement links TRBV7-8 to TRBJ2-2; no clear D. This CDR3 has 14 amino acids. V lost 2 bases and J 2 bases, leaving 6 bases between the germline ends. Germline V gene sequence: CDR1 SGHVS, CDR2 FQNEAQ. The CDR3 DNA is TGTGCCAGCAGCTTAATAGATAACACCGGGGAGCTGTTTTTT. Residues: CASSLIDNTGELFF. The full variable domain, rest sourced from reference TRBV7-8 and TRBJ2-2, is GAGVSQSPRYKVAKRGQDVALRCDPISGHVSLFWYQQALGQGPEFLTYFQNEAQLDKSGLPSDRFFAERPEGSVSTLKIQRTQQEDSAVYLCASSLIDNTGELFFGEGSRLTVL.

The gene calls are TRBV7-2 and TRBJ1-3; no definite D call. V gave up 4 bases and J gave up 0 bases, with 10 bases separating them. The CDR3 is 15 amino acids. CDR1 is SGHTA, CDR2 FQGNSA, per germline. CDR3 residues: CASSSRVSSGNTIYF. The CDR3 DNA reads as TGTGCCAGCAGCTCCCGGGTCAGCTCTGGAAACACCATATATTTT.